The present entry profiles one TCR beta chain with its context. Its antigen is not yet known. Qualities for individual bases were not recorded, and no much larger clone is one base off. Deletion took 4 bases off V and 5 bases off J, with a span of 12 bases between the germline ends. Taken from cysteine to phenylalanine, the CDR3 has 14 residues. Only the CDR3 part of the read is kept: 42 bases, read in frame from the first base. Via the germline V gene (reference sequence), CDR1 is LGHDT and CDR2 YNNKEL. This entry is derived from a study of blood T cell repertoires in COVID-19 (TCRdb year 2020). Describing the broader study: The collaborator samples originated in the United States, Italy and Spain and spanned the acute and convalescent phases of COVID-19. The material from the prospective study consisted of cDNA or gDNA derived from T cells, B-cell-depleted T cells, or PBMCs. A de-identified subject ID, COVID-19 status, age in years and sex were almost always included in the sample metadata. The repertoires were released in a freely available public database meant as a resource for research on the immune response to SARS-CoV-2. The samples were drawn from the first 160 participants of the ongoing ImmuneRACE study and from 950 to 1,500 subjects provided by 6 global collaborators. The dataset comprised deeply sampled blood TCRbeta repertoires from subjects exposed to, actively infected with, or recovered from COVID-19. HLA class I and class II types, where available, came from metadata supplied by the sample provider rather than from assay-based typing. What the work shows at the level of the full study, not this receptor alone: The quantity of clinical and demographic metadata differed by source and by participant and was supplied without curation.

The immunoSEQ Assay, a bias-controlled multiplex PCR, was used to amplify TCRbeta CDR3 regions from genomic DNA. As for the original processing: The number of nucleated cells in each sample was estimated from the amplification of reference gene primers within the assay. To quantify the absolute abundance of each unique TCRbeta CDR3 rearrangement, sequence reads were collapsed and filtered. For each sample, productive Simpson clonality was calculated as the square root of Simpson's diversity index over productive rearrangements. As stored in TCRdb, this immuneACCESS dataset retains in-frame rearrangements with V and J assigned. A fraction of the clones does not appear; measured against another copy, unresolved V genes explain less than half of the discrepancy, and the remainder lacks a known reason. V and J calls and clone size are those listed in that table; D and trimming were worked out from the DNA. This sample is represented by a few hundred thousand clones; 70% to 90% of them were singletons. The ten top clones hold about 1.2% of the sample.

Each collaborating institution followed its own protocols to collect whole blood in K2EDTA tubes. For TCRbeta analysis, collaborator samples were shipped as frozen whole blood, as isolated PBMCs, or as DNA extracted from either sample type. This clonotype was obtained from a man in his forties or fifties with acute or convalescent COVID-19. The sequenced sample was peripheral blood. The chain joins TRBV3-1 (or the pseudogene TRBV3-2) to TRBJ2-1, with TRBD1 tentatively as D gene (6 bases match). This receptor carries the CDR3 CASSPYRDDNEQFF. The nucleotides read TGTGCCAGCAGCCCATACAGGGATGACAATGAGCAGTTCTTC.